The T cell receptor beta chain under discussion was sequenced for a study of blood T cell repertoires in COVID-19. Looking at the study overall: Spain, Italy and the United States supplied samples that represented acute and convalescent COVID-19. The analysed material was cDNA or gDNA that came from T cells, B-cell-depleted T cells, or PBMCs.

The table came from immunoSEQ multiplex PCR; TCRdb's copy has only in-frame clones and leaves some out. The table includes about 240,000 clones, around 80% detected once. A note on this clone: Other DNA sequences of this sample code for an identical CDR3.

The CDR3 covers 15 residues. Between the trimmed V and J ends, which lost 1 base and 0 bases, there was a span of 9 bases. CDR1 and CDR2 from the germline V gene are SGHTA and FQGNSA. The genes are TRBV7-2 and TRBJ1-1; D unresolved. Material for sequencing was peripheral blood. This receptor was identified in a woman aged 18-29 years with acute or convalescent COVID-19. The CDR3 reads CASSLGPGLNTEAFF. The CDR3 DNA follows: TGTGCCAGCAGCTTAGGGCCGGGATTGAACACTGAAGCTTTCTTT.